The next 20 T cell receptor beta chains were all read from a single sample in a study of CD8 T cells in Susac syndrome. It was with random hexamers that roughly 0.5 to 1 ug RNA was reverse transcribed. TCRdb fed the immunoSEQ multiplex PCR reads into MiXCR, producing one record per CDR3 protein. The sample comprises roughly 200,000 distinct CDR3 sequences, approximately 94% of which are singletons, and 0.12% rests with the top ten. The sample comprised CD4+ T cells from PBMCs. The receptors originated from a human donor with Susac syndrome.

V gene TRBV9 combines with J gene TRBJ1-2, with D possibly matching TRBD1 (6 bases). CDR3 length: 15 amino acids. The germline CDR1 and CDR2 sequences are SGDLS and YYNGEE. V lost 3 bases and J lost 4, with 16 bases in between. The CDR3 nucleotides are TGTGCCAGCAGCGCCTCCTTGGGGGGGGCCTATGGCTACACCTTC. Residues: CASSASLGGAYGYTF.

The V and J genes are TRBV18 and TRBJ1-1, with D possibly matching TRBD1 (6 bases). Per germline, CDR1 KGHSH and CDR2 LQKENI. There are 15 residues in the CDR3. V lost 2 bases to trimming and J lost 0 bases, with 10 bases between them. The CDR3 nucleotides read TGTGCCAGCTCACCAGACAGGACCGTGAACACTGAAGCTTTCTTT. It codes for CASSPDRTVNTEAFF.

The rearrangement joins TRBV7-2 to TRBJ1-2; D possibly corresponds to TRBD1 (5 bases). There are 13 residues in the CDR3. Trimming removed 2 bases from V and 7 bases from J, with 11 bases in between. Germline-derived CDR1 and CDR2 are SGHTA and FQGNSA. CDR3 loop: CASSLTGPTGYTF. DNA for the CDR3: TGTGCCAGCAGCTTAACAGGTCCAACTGGCTACACCTTC. Based on the CDR3 plus reference TRBV7-2 and TRBJ1-2, the full variable domain is GAGVSQSPSNKVTEKGKDVELRCDPISGHTALYWYRQSLGQGLEFLIYFQGNSAPDKSGLPSDRFSAERTGGSVSTLTIQRTQQEDSAVYLCASSLTGPTGYTFGSGTRLTVV.

The chain couples TRBV2 to TRBJ2-4, with TRBD1 identical over 9 bases. Per the germline V gene, CDR1 is SNHLY and CDR2 is FYNNEI. Unmatched junction bases numbered 3, after V lost 3 bases and J lost 9 bases. This CDR3 spans 13 amino acids. CDR3 region: CASSEGQGTIQYF. In DNA form, the CDR3 reads TGTGCCAGCAGTGAGGGACAGGGAACCATTCAGTACTTC.

J is TRBJ1-5 and V is TRBV18, with D possibly matching TRBD1 (5 bases). The CDR3 is 15 amino acids. V lost 2 bases, J lost 0 bases, and 8 bases lay in between. Germline CDR1 and CDR2: KGHSH and LQKENI. The CDR3 DNA sequence: TGTGCCAGCTCACCAGACAGCAATAGCAATCAGCCCCAGCATTTT. It is translated as CASSPDSNSNQPQHF.

The chain links TRBV20-1 to TRBJ2-2; D not resolved. Trimming took off 6 bases at V and 6 bases at J, with 17 bases between the two ends. CDR1 and CDR2 from the germline V gene are DFQATT and SNEGSKA (reference sequence). The CDR3 length is 14 residues. CDR3 sequence: CSANPSPGAGELFF. The CDR3 bases are TGCAGTGCCAATCCTTCACCCGGAGCCGGGGAGCTGTTTTTT.

The V gene is TRBV21-1, the J gene TRBJ1-2. TRBV21-1 is reported as a pseudogene. This CDR3 is 13 amino acids long. The chain's CDR3 is CASSKARRHGYTF. In DNA form, the CDR3 reads TGTGCCAGCAGCAAAGCGCGGAGGCACGGCTACACCTTC.

The V call is TRBV1, the J call TRBJ2-7; TRBD2 is the table's D call and was not checked against the DNA. TRBV1 is described as a pseudogene. CDR3 length: 16 amino acids. The CDR3 DNA reads TGCACCAGCAGCCAAAATTGGGCGGGGGGGCGGTACGAGCAGTACTTC. Protein sequence: CTSSQNWAGGRYEQYF.

The genes are TRBV13 and TRBJ2-1, with 9 bases fitting TRBD1. The CDR3 loop spans 15 amino acids. The germline V gene has CDR1 PRHDT and CDR2 FYEKMQ (reference sequence). V lost 1 base to trimming and J lost 4 bases; unmatched junction nucleotides: 2. CDR3 nucleotide sequence: TGTGCCAGCAGCTTAGAGGGACAGGGTTACAATGAGCAGTTCTTC. Residues: CASSLEGQGYNEQFF.

V is TRBV20-1 and J is TRBJ2-2, with 7 positions matching TRBD1. Per germline, CDR1 DFQATT and CDR2 SNEGSKA (reference sequence). CDR3 length: 18 residues. The V gene end was trimmed by 2 bases and the J gene end by 1 base; junction bases not matched to a gene: 13. The CDR3 protein is CSARTDRRTLLNTGELFF. The DNA for the CDR3 is TGCAGTGCTAGAACGGACAGGAGAACTCTCCTGAACACCGGGGAGCTGTTTTTT.

This rearrangement joins TRBV10-3 to TRBJ1-2; TRBD1 is a possible D gene (6 bases). V was pared by 10 bases and J by 2 bases, with 14 bases between. CDR1 and CDR2 (germline): ENHRY, SYGVKD. The CDR3 has 13 amino acids. The CDR3 sequence: CASSVQGNYGYTF. As DNA, the CDR3 is TGTGCCAGCTCAGTACAGGGAAACTATGGCTACACCTTC.

The chain links TRBV6-2 or TRBV6-3 to TRBJ2-1; D possibly corresponds to TRBD2 (6 bases). V was pared by 2 bases and J by 4 bases, with 12 bases between. The CDR3 has 15 amino acids. Germline V CDR1 and CDR2: MNHEY, SVGEGT. CDR3: CASSYRRGVYNEQFF. For the CDR3, the DNA is TGTGCCAGCAGTTACAGGCGGGGTGTGTACAATGAGCAGTTCTTC.

The V and J genes are TRBV6-5 and TRBJ2-3; D is possibly TRBD1 (6 bases). The V end was cut by 3 bases, the J end by 2 bases, with 9 bases between. Germline CDR1 and CDR2: MNHEY and SVGAGI. This CDR3 has 14 residues. CDR3 in amino acids: CASSYDRSTDTQYF. In DNA form, the CDR3 reads TGTGCCAGCAGTTATGACAGGTCCACAGATACGCAGTATTTT.

DNA of the CDR3: TGTGCCAGCGAGGGAGGGGGGCCCTACGAGCAGTACTTC. It specifies CASEGGGPYEQYF. The V and J genes are TRBV11-2 and TRBJ2-7; weak D call: TRBD2 (7 bases). The CDR3 totals 13 residues. Trimming stripped 8 bases from V and 2 bases from J, with 13 bases between. Germline lookup yields CDR1 SGHAT and CDR2 FQNNGV.

This sequence joins TRBV19 and TRBJ2-4; no clear D. The CDR3 has 12 residues. V dropped 4 bases and J dropped 5 bases, with 6 bases sitting between them. The germline gives CDR1 LNHDA, CDR2 SQIVND (reference sequence). The CDR3 sequence is CASSNWENIQYF. In nucleotides, the CDR3 is TGTGCCAGTAGTAACTGGGAAAACATTCAGTACTTC. Variable domain in full (rest from reference TRBV19 and TRBJ2-4): DGGITQSPKYLFRKEGQNVTLSCEQNLNHDAMYWYRQDPGQGLRLIYYSQIVNDFQKGDIAEGYSVSREKKESFPLTVTSAQKNPTAFYLCASSNWENIQYFGAGTRLSVL.

V usage is TRBV9 and J usage is TRBJ1-1; 8 bases are shared with TRBD1. The length of the CDR3 is 14 residues. V gave up 2 bases and J gave up 6 bases; unmatched junction bases: 6. The germline V gene encodes CDR1 SGDLS and CDR2 YYNGEE. The CDR3 spells CASSVGQGIAEAFF. The CDR3 DNA follows: TGTGCCAGCAGCGTCGGACAGGGTATCGCTGAAGCTTTCTTT.

V is TRBV27 and J is TRBJ2-5; 8 bases line up with TRBD2. CDR3 length equals 14 residues. CDR1 is MNHEY, CDR2 SMNVEV, per germline (reference sequence). The junction had 5 bases not matched to a gene; V was cut back by 7 bases and J by 1 base. CDR3 sequence: CASNKRGPQETQYF. CDR3 in DNA: TGTGCCAGCAATAAGCGGGGGCCCCAAGAGACCCAGTACTTC.

The rearrangement uses TRBV4-2 and TRBJ2-3, with 8 bases that match TRBD2. The length of the CDR3 is 16 residues. V lost 1 base and J lost 1; bases outside the gene matches: 4. Germline CDR1 reads LGHNA; CDR2 reads YNFKEQ. The CDR3 DNA is TGTGCCAGCAGCCAAGGGGAGACTAGCGGCACAGATACGCAGTATTTT. Translating gives CASSQGETSGTDTQYF.

CDR3 DNA sequence: TGTGCCTGGGACAGGGGGAGGGACTACGAGCAGTACTTC. Translated: CAWDRGRDYEQYF. The chain combines TRBV30 with TRBJ2-7; TRBD1 matches 9 bases. The J segment lost 3 bases and the V segment lost 5 bases, leaving 5 bases of the junction unmatched. CDR1 is GTSNPN and CDR2 is SVGIG in the germline V gene (reference sequence). CDR3 length: 13 residues.

The V call is TRBV11-2, the J call TRBJ1-1, with 9 positions matching TRBD1. The V gene end was trimmed by 6 bases and the J gene end by 11 bases; junction bases not matched to a gene: 10. Per germline, CDR1 SGHAT and CDR2 FQNNGV. The CDR3 loop spans 13 amino acids. The CDR3 region is CASRVRDRAWAFF. As DNA, the CDR3 is TGTGCCAGCAGGGTTAGGGACAGGGCTTGGGCTTTCTTT.